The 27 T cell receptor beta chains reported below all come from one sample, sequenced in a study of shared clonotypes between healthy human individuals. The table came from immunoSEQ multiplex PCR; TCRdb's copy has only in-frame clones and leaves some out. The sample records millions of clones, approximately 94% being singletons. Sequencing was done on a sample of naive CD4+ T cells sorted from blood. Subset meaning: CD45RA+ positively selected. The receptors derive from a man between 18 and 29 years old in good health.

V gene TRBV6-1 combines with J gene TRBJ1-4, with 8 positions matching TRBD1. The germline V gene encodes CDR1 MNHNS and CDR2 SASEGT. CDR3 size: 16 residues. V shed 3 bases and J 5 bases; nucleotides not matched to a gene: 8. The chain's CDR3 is CASSEDRTGRNEKLFF. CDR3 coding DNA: TGTGCCAGCAGTGAGGACCGGACAGGGAGGAATGAAAAACTGTTTTTT.

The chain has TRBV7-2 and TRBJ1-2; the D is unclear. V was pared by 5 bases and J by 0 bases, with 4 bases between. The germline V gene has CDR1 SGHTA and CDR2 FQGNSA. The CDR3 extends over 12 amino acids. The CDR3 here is CASSRANYGYTF. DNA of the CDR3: TGTGCCAGCAGCCGTGCTAACTATGGCTACACCTTC.

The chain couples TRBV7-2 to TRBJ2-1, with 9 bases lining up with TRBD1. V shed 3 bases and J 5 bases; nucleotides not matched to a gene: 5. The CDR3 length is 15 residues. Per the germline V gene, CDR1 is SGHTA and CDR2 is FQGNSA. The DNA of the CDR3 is TGTGCCAGCAGCTTGAACAGGGGGCGACACAATGAGCAGTTCTTC. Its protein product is CASSLNRGRHNEQFF.

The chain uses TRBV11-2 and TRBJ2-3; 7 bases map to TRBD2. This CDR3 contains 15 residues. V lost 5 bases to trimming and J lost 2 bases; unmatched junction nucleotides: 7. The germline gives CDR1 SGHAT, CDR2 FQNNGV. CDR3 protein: CASSGLAVHTDTQYF. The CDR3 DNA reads TGTGCCAGCAGCGGGCTAGCGGTCCACACAGATACGCAGTATTTT.

The CDR3 spells CASSERRGNSPLHF. The CDR3, as DNA: TGTGCCAGCAGTGAACGGAGGGGGAATTCACCCCTCCACTTT. The rearrangement links TRBV6-1 to TRBJ1-6; D is perhaps TRBD1 (6 bases). Germline values: CDR1 MNHNS, CDR2 SASEGT. The CDR3 totals 14 residues. Deletions cut 2 bases from V and 7 bases from J, with 9 bases between.

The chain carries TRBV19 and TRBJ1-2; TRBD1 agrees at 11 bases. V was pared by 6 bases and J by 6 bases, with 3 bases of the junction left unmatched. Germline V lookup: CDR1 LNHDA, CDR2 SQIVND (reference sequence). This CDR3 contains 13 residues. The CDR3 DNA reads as TGTGCCAGTAGGGACAGGGGGCTGAATGGCTACACCTTC. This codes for CASRDRGLNGYTF. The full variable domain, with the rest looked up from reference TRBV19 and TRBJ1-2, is DGGITQSPKYLFRKEGQNVTLSCEQNLNHDAMYWYRQDPGQGLRLIYYSQIVNDFQKGDIAEGYSVSREKKESFPLTVTSAQKNPTAFYLCASRDRGLNGYTFGSGTRLTVV.

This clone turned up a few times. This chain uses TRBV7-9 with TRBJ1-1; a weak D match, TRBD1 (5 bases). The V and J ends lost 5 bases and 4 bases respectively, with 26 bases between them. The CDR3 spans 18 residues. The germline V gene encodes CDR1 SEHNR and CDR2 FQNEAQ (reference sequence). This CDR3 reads CASSQRRTRSSSSTEAFF. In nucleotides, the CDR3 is TGTGCCAGCAGCCAACGAAGGACACGTTCCTCGAGTAGCACTGAAGCTTTCTTT.

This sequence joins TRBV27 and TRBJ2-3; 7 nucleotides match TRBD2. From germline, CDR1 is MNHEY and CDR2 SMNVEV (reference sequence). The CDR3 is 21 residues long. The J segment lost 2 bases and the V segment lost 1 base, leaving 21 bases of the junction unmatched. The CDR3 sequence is CASSLFSLGGTGLAYTDTQYF. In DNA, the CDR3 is TGTGCCAGCAGTTTATTTTCCTTGGGGGGGACTGGGCTAGCCTACACAGATACGCAGTATTTT.

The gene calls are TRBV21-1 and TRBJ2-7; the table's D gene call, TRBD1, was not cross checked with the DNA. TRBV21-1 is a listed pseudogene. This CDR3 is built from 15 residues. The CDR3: CASSNRGQGAHEQYF. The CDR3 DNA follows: TGTGCCAGCAGCAACCGGGGACAGGGGGCTCACGAGCAGTACTTC.

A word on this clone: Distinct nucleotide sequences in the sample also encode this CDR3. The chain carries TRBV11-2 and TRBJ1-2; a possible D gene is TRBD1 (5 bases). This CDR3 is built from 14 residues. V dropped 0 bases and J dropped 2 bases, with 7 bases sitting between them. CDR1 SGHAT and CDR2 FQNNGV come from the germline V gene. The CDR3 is CASSLDTGNYGYTF. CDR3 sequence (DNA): TGTGCCAGCAGCTTAGATACAGGAAACTATGGCTACACCTTC. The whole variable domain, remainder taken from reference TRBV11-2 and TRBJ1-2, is EAGVAQSPRYKIIEKRQSVAFWCNPISGHATLYWYQQILGQGPKLLIQFQNNGVVDDSQLPKDRFSAERLKGVDSTLKIQPAKLEDSAVYLCASSLDTGNYGYTFGSGTRLTVV.

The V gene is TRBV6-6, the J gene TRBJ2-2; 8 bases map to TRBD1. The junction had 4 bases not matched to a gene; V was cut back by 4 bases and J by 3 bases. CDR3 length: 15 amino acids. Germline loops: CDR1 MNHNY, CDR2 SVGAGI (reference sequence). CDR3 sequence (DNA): TGTGCCAGCAGTTGGACAGGGCTGGACACCGGGGAGCTGTTTTTT. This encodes CASSWTGLDTGELFF.

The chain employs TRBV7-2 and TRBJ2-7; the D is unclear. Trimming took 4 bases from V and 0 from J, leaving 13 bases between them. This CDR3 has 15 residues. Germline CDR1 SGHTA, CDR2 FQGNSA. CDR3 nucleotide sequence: TGTGCCAGCAGCTCCCCCCTCGCAGCCTCCTACGAGCAGTACTTC. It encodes CASSSPLAASYEQYF. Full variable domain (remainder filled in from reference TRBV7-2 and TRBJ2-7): GAGVSQSPSNKVTEKGKDVELRCDPISGHTALYWYRQSLGQGLEFLIYFQGNSAPDKSGLPSDRFSAERTGGSVSTLTIQRTQQEDSAVYLCASSSPLAASYEQYFGPGTRLTVT.

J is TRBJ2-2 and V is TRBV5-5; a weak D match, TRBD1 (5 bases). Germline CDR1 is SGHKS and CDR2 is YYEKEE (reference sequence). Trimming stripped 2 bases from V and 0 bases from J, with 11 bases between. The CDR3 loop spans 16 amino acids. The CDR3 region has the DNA TGTGCCAGCAGCTTCCAAGGGGATGCGAACACCGGGGAGCTGTTTTTT. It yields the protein CASSFQGDANTGELFF. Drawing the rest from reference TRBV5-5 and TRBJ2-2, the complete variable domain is DAGVTQSPTHLIKTRGQQVTLRCSPISGHKSVSWYQQVLGQGPQFIFQYYEKEERGRGNFPDRFSARQFPNYSSELNVNALLLGDSALYLCASSFQGDANTGELFFGEGSRLTVL.

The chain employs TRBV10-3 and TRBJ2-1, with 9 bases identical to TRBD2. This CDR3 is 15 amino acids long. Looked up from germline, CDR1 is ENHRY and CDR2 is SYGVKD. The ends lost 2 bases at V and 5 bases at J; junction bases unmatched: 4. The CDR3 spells CAISEPLAGNNEQFF. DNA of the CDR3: TGTGCCATCAGTGAGCCCCTAGCGGGAAACAATGAGCAGTTCTTC.

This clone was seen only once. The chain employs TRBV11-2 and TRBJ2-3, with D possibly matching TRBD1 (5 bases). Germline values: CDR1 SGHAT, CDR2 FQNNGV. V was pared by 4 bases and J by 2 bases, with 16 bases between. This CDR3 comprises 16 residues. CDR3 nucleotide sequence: TGTGCCAGCAGCTCCCCTGGGGCAGGCCCCACAGATACGCAGTATTTT. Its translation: CASSSPGAGPTDTQYF.

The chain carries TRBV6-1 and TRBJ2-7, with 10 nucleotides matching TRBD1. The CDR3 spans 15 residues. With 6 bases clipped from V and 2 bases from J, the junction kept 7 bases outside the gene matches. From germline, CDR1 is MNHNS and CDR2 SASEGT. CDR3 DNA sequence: TGTGCCAGCAGCCCCAGGACAGGGGGGACCTACGAGCAGTACTTC. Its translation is CASSPRTGGTYEQYF.

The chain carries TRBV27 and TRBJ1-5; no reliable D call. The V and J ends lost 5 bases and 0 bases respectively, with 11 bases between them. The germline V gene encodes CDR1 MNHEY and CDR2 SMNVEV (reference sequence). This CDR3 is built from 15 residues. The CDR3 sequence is CASSPTGNSNQPQHF. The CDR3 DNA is TGTGCCAGCAGTCCGACGGGGAATAGCAATCAGCCCCAGCATTTT.

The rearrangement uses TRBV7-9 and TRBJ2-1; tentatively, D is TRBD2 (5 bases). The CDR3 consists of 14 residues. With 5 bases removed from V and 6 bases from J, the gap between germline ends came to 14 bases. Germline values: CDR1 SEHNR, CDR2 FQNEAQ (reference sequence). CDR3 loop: CASSPRLPTNEQFF. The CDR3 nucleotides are TGTGCCAGCAGCCCCAGACTACCAACCAATGAGCAGTTCTTC.

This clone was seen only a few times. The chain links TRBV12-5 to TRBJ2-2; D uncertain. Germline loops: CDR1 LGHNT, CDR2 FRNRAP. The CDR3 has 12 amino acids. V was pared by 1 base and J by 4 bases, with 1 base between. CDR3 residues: CASGLGTGELFF. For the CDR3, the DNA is TGTGCTAGTGGTTTGGGCACCGGGGAGCTGTTTTTT.

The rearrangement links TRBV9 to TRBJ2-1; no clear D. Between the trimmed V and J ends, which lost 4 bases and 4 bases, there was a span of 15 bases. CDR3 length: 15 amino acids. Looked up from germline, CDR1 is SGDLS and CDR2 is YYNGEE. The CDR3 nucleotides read TGTGCCAGCAGCCATGACTCTCCTCCTTACAATGAGCAGTTCTTC. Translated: CASSHDSPPYNEQFF.

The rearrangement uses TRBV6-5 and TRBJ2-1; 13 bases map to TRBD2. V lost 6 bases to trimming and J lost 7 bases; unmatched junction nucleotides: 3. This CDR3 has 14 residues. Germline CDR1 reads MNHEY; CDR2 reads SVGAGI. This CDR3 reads CASSGLAGVNEQFF. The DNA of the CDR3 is TGTGCCAGCAGCGGACTAGCGGGAGTGAATGAGCAGTTCTTC.

DNA for the CDR3: TGTGCCAGCAGCTTAGTCTACGGCTTCACAGATACGCAGTATTTT. This sequence encodes CASSLVYGFTDTQYF. The V and J genes are TRBV7-2 and TRBJ2-3; D unclear. CDR3 length: 15 residues. V was shortened by 1 base and J by 2 bases, with 10 bases between the two germline ends. The germline V gene encodes CDR1 SGHTA and CDR2 FQGNSA.

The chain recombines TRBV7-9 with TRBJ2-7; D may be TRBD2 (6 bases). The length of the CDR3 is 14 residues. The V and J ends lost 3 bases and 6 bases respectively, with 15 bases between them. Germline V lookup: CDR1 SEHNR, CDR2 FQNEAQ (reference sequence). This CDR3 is CASSLGGVGSEQYF. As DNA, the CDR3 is TGTGCCAGCAGCTTGGGGGGAGTTGGAAGCGAGCAGTACTTC.

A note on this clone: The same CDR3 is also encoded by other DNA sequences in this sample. The CDR3 here is CASSPRQGDTGELFF. CDR3 sequence (DNA): TGTGCCAGCTCACCCCGACAGGGAGACACCGGGGAGCTGTTTTTT. The gene calls are TRBV18 and TRBJ2-2; 7 positions match TRBD1. The CDR3 is made up of 15 amino acids. The germline CDR1 and CDR2 sequences are KGHSH and LQKENI. Trimming at V came to 3 bases and at J to 3 bases, leaving 4 bases not matched to a gene.

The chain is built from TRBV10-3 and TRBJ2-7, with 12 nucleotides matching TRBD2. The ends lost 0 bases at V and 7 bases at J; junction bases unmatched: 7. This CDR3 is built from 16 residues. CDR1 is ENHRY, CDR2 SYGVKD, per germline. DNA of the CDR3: TGTGCCATCAGTGAGTCGACCACTAGCGGGGGGTTGGAGCAGTACTTC. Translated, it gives CAISESTTSGGLEQYF.

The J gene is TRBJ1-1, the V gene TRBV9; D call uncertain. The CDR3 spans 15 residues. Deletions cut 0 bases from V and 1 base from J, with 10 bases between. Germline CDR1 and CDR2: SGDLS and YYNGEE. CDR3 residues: CASSVGAESNTEAFF. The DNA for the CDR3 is TGTGCCAGCAGCGTAGGGGCGGAGTCGAACACTGAAGCTTTCTTT.

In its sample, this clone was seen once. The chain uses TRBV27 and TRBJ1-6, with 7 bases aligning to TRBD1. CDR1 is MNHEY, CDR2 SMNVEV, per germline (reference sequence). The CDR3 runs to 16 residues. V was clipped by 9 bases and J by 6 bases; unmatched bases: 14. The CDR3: CASSATGIPRNSPLHF. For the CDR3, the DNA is TGTGCCAGTTCTGCGACAGGGATCCCCCGTAATTCACCCCTCCACTTT.